These T cell receptor beta chains were read from a single sample in a study of T-cell memory formation after mild COVID-19. TCRdb re-analysed the 5' RACE reads in MiXCR, keeping a single row per CDR3 protein. Of 540,000 or so distinct CDR3 sequences in the sample, roughly 20% are singletons; the top ten hold around an eighth. The specimen was PBMCs or a T cell subset sorted from them (not recorded which). All receptors derive from an adult woman who had mild COVID-19 (a few samples of this study predate the infection). Cell type and time point are not known. The CDR3 runs from the conserved cysteine through the conserved F or W. Each record gives: J gene, V gene, CDR3 protein.

>TRBJ1-1|TRBV11-3
CASRLKRHGEGVISSLVGAFF
>TRBJ2-1|TRBV20-1
CSAIKGHEQFF
>TRBJ2-7|TRBV6-2/TRBV6-3
CASSSSGSIYEQYF
>TRBJ1-2|TRBV2
CASSEAPGQGHGYTF
>TRBJ2-7|TRBV5-1
CASSSPEGAYEQYF
>TRBJ2-7|TRBV5-1
CASSIQGGQGAEQYF
>TRBJ1-4|TRBV5-4
CASSLEGSEKLFF
>TRBJ2-1|TRBV15
CATSQRSEQFF
>TRBJ1-5|TRBV7-9
CASSFWGQNRNQPQHF
>TRBJ2-1|TRBV18
CASSPGTGNEQFF
>TRBJ1-1|TRBV7-9
CASSSMDIIWTEAFF
>TRBJ2-7|TRBV24-1
CATSDFGTGENEQYF
>TRBJ2-3|TRBV6-5
CASSYSSDYTDTQYF
>TRBJ2-7|TRBV6-2/TRBV6-3
CASSYGRGQSEQYF
>TRBJ2-1|TRBV7-8
CATSTSGYNEQFF
>TRBJ2-6|TRBV9
CASSGRDRALVTF
>TRBJ1-1|TRBV9
CASSVEGSGGTEAFF
>TRBJ1-2|TRBV7-2
CASSHPGQGNYGYTF
>TRBJ2-7|TRBV7-7
CASSFGQGDTYEQYF
>TRBJ2-3|TRBV5-5
CASSSGTSGASDTQYF
>TRBJ1-2|TRBV12-3/TRBV12-4
CASSTSFDSNYGYTF
>TRBJ1-2|TRBV12-5
CASGFETGVYGYTF
>TRBJ2-1|TRBV7-6
CASSHGTGPYNEQFF
>TRBJ2-7|TRBV13
CASSPGAGAYEQYF
>TRBJ1-5|TRBV24-1
CATSIGATNQPQHF